Below are 6 T cell receptor beta chains sequenced from a single sample in a study of cytomegalovirus exposure and HLA in healthy donors. A multiplex PCR was run with 60 Vbeta primers and 13 Jbeta primers. Sequencing used immunoSEQ multiplex PCR; TCRdb keeps in-frame clones, though not all of them. This table holds 140,000 or so clones, around 90% found once. Input material: PBMCs. The receptors originated from a woman in her thirties or forties in good health and CMV-seronegative.

V gene TRBV5-1 combines with J gene TRBJ2-5; possibly TRBD1 for D (6 bases). The CDR3 has 14 residues. V lost 4 bases to trimming and J lost 2 bases, with 12 bases between them. The germline V gene encodes CDR1 SGHRS and CDR2 YFSETQ. The CDR3 reads CASSNYGTQETQYF. Written as DNA, the CDR3 is TGCGCCAGCAGCAACTACGGGACACAAGAGACCCAGTACTTC.

V usage is TRBV7-9 and J usage is TRBJ1-2; no clear D. The germline gives CDR1 SEHNR, CDR2 FQNEAQ (reference sequence). This CDR3 is 13 amino acids long. Trimming cost V 3 bases and J 0 bases, with 5 bases left between them. The CDR3 protein is CASSFSANYGYTF. The CDR3 bases are TGTGCCAGCAGCTTCTCGGCTAACTATGGCTACACCTTC. The full variable domain, in which reference TRBV7-9 and TRBJ1-2 provide the parts outside the CDR3, is DTGVSQNPRHKITKRGQNVTFRCDPISEHNRLYWYRQTLGQGPEFLTYFQNEAQLEKSRLLSDRFSAERPKGSFSTLEIQRTEQGDSAMYLCASSFSANYGYTFGSGTRLTVV.

In this sample, this clone turned up a few times. Mismatch with germline at one junction end may stem from a read error. This chain links TRBV7-9 with TRBJ2-5; tentatively, D is TRBD1 (6 bases). The CDR3 sequence is 15 residues long. Germline CDR1 is SEHNR and CDR2 is FQNEAQ (reference sequence). CDR3 bases: TGTTCCAGCAGCTTACTGGGGGCGGAACACGAGACCCAGTACTTC. It specifies CSSSLLGAEHETQYF.

In DNA form, the CDR3 reads TGTGCCAGCAGGGGGACGGAGCCGGGACTAACGCAGTATTTT. This encodes CASRGTEPGLTQYF. The rearrangement uses TRBV28 and TRBJ2-3; TRBD2 agrees at 7 bases. The trim removed 6 bases at V and 9 bases at J, leaving 12 bases unmatched. Germline V CDR1 and CDR2: MDHEN, SYDVKM. This CDR3 spans 14 amino acids.

This clone has more than one count but fewer than ten. The chain employs TRBV6-5 and TRBJ2-7, with a tentative D call TRBD1 (5 bases). The V and J ends lost 0 bases and 6 bases respectively, with 18 bases between them. The CDR3 consists of 16 residues. From germline, CDR1 is MNHEY and CDR2 SVGAGI. The CDR3 bases are TGTGCCAGCAGTTACTCGAGTGTCCCAGGGTTAACCGAGCAGTACTTC. Protein: CASSYSSVPGLTEQYF.

The rearrangement uses TRBV11-3 and TRBJ2-3; 8 bases match TRBD1. This CDR3 spans 14 amino acids. The V gene's germline CDR1 is SGHNT and CDR2 YENEEA. J gave up 5 bases and V 6 bases, and 7 bases lay outside the gene matches. The CDR3, as DNA: TGTGCCAGCAGACCCGGGACAGGTAGAGATACGCAGTATTTT. Its protein is CASRPGTGRDTQYF.